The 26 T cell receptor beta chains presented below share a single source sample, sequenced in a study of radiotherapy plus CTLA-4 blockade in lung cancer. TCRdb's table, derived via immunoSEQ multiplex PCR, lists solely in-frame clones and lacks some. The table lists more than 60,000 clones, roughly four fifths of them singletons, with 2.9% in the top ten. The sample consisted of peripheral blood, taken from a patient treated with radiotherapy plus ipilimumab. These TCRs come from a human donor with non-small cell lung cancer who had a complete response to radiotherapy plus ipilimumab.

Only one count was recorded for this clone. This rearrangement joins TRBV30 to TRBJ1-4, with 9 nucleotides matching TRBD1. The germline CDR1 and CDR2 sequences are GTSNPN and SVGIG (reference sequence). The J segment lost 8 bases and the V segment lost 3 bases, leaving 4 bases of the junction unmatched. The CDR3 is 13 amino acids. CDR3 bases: TGTGCCTGGAGACCAGACAGGGGGGAAAAACTGTTTTTT. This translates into CAWRPDRGEKLFF.

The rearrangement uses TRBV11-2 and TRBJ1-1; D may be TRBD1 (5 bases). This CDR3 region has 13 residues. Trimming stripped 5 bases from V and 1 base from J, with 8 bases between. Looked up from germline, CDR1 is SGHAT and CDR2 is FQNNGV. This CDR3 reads CASSVQANTEAFF. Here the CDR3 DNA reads TGTGCCAGCAGCGTACAGGCGAACACTGAAGCTTTCTTT.

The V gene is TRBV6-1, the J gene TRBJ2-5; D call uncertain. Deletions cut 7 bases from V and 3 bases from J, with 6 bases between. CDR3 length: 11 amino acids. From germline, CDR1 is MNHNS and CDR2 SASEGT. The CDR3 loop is CASTVKETQYF. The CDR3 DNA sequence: TGTGCCAGCACAGTAAAAGAGACCCAGTACTTC.

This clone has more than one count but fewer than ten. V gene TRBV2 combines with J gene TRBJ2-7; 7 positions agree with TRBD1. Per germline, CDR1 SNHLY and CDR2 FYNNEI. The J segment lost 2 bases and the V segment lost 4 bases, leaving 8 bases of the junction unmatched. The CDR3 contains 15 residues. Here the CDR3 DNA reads TGTGCCAGCAGTGGCCGGGACAGCCAGACCTACGAGCAGTACTTC. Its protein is CASSGRDSQTYEQYF.

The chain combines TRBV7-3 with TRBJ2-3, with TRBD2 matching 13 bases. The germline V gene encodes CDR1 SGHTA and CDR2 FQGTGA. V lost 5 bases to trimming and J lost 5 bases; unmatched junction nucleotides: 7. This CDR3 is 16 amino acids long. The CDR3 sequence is CASSRTSGRALDTQYF. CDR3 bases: TGTGCCAGCAGCCGAACTAGCGGGAGGGCCTTAGATACGCAGTATTTT.

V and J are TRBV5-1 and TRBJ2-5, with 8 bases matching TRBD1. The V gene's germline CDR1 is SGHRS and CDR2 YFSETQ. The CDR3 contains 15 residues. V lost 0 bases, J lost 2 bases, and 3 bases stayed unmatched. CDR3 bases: TGCGCCAGCAGCTTGGCGGACAGGGAACAAGAGACCCAGTACTTC. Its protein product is CASSLADREQETQYF.

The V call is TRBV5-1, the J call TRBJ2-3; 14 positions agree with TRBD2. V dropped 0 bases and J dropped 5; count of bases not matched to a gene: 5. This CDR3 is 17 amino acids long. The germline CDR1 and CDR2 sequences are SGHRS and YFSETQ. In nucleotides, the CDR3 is TGCGCCAGCAGCTTGGGGACTAGCGGGAGGTTCGGAGATACGCAGTATTTT. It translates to CASSLGTSGRFGDTQYF. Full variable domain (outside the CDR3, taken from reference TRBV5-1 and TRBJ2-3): KAGVTQTPRYLIKTRGQQVTLSCSPISGHRSVSWYQQTPGQGLQFLFEYFSETQRNKGNFPGRFSGRQFSNSRSEMNVSTLELGDSALYLCASSLGTSGRFGDTQYFGPGTRLTVL.

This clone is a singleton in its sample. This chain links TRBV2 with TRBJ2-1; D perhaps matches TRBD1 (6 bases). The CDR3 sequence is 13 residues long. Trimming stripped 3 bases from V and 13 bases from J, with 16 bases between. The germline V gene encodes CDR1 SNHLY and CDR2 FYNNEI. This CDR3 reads CASSDRGDWIQFF. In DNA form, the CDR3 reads TGTGCCAGCAGTGACAGGGGTGACTGGATTCAGTTCTTC.

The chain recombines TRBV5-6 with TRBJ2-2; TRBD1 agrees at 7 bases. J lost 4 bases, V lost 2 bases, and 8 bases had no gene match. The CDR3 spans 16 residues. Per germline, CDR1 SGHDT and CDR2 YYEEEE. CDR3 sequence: CASSLRQGKGTGELFF. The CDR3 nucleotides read TGTGCCAGCAGCTTACGACAGGGAAAGGGCACCGGGGAGCTGTTTTTT. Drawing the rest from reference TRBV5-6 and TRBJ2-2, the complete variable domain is DAGVTQSPTHLIKTRGQQVTLRCSPKSGHDTVSWYQQALGQGPQFIFQYYEEEERQRGNFPDRFSGHQFPNYSSELNVNALLLGDSALYLCASSLRQGKGTGELFFGEGSRLTVL.

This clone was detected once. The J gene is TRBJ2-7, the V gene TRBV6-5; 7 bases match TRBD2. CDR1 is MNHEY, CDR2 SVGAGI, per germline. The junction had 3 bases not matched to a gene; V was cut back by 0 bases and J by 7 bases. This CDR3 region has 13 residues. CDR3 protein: CASSYSGSGEQYF. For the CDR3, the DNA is TGTGCCAGCAGTTACTCGGGTAGCGGGGAGCAGTACTTC.

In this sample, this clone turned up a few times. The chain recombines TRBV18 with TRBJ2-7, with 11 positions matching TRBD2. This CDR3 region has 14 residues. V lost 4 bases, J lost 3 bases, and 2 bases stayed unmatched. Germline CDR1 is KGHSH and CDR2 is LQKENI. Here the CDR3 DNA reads TGTGCCAGCTCACGCGGGACTAGCGGCTACGAGCAGTACTTC. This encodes CASSRGTSGYEQYF.

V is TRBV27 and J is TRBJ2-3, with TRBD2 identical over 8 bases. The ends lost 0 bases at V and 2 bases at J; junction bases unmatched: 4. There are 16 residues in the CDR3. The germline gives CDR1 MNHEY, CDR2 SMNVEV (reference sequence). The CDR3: CASSLSGTRPTDTQYF. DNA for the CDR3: TGTGCCAGCAGTTTATCGGGGACTAGACCCACAGATACGCAGTATTTT.

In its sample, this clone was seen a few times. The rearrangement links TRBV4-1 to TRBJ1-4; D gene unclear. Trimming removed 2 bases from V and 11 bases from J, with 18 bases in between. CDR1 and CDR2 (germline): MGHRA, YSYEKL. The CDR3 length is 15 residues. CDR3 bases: TGCGCCAGCAGCCAACCCCTAAGGGAGGGTAGGAAACTGTTTTTT. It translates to CASSQPLREGRKLFF.

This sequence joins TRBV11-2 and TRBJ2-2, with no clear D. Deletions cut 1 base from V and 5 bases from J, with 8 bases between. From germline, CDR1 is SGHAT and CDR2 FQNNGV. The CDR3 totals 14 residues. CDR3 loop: CASSLGAETGELFF. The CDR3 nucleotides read TGTGCCAGCAGCTTAGGAGCCGAAACCGGGGAGCTGTTTTTT.

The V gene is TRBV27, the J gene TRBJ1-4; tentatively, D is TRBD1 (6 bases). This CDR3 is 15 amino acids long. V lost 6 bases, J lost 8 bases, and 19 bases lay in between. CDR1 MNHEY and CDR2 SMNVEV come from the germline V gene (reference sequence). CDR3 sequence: CASRGGQSPLEKLFF. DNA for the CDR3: TGTGCCAGCAGGGGGGGGCAATCCCCCTTAGAAAAACTGTTTTTT.

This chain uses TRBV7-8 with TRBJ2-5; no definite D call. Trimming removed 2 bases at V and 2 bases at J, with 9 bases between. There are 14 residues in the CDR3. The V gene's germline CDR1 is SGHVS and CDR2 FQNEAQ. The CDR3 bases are TGTGCCAGCAGCTTATCTTCTCGGCAAGAGACCCAGTACTTC. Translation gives CASSLSSRQETQYF.

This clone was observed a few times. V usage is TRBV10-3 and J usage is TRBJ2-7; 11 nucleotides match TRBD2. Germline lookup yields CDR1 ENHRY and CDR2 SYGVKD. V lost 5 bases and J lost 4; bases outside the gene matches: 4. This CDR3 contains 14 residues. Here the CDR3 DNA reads TGTGCCATCAGTTCGACTAGCGGGACGTACGAGCAGTACTTC. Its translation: CAISSTSGTYEQYF.

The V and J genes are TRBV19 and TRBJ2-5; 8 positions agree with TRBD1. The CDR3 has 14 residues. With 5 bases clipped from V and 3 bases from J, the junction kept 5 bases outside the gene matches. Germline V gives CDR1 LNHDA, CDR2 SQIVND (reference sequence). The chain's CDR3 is CASSRQGAKETQYF. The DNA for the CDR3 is TGTGCCAGTAGTCGGCAGGGGGCTAAAGAGACCCAGTACTTC.

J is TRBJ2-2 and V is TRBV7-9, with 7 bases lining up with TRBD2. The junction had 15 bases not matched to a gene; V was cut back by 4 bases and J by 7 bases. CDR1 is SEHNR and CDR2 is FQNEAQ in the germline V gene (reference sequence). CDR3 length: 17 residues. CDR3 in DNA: TGTGCCAGCAGCTCCAGGGAGGGGACTGGGGGAATCGGGGAGCTGTTTTTT. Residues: CASSSREGTGGIGELFF.

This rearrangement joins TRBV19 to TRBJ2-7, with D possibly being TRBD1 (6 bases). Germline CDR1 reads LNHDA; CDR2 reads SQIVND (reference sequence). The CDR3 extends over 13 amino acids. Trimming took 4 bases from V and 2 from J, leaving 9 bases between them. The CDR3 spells CASSTGTTYEQYF. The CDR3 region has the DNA TGTGCCAGTAGTACCGGGACAACCTACGAGCAGTACTTC.

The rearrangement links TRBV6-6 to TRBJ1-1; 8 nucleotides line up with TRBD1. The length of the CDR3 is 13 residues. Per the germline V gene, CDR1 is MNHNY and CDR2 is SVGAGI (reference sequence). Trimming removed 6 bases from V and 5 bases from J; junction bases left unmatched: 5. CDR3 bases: TGTGCCAGCAGCCGGACAGGGAAAACTGAAGCTTTCTTT. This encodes CASSRTGKTEAFF.

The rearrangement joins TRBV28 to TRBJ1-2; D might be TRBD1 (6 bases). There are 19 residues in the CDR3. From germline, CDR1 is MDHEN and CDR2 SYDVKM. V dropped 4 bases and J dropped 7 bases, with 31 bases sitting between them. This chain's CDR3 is CASSSPDPSRQATYGGYTF. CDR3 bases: TGTGCCAGCAGTTCTCCAGACCCCTCTCGACAGGCTACGTACGGTGGCTACACCTTC.

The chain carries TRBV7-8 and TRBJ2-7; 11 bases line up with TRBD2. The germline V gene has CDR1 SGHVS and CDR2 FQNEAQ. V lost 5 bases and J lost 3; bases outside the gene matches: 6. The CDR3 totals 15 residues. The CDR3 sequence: CASSQSGTSGYEQYF. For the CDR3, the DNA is TGTGCCAGCAGCCAATCCGGGACTAGCGGCTACGAGCAGTACTTC.

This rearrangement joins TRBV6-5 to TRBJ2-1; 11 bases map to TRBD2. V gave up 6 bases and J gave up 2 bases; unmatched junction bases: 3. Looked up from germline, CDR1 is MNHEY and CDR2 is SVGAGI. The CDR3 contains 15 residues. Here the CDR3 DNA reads TGTGCCAGCAGCTTAGCGGGAGGGACCTACAATGAGCAGTTCTTC. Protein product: CASSLAGGTYNEQFF.

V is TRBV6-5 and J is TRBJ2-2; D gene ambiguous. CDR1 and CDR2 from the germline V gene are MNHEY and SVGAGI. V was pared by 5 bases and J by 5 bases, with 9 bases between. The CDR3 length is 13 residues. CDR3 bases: TGTGCCAGCAGTCCCTCCGGGACCGGGGAGCTGTTTTTT. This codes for CASSPSGTGELFF.

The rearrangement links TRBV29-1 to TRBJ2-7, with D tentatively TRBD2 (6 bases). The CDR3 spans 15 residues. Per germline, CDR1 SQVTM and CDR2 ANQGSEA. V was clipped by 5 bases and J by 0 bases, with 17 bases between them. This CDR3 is CSVQGLDYNSYEQYF. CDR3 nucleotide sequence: TGCAGCGTTCAGGGCTTGGACTACAACTCCTACGAGCAGTACTTC.